Described below is a single T cell receptor (beta chain) sequence and its context. What it binds is not known. MiXCR, applied by TCRdb to the RT-PCR reads, yields one record per CDR3 protein. Of about 480,000 distinct CDR3 sequences in the sample, 25% were seen once. This sample stems from a study of response to subunit inactivated influenza vaccine. Study-level findings and limits: The authors offered the suggestion that each seasonal influenza vaccination recruits few new T cells.

Germline-derived CDR1 and CDR2 are SNHLY and FYNNEI. The V gene end was trimmed by 5 bases and the J gene end by 0 bases; junction bases not matched to a gene: 2. The CDR3 totals 15 residues. The chain has TRBV2 and TRBJ1-1; TRBD1 matches 11 bases. The sample was CD4+ T cells sorted from PBMCs, taken around 5 days after vaccination. This receptor was identified in a man over 45 who received an inactivated influenza vaccine. The CDR3: CASSRTGGLNTEAFF. Written as DNA, the CDR3 is TGTGCCAGCAGTAGGACAGGGGGCTTGAACACTGAAGCTTTCTTT.